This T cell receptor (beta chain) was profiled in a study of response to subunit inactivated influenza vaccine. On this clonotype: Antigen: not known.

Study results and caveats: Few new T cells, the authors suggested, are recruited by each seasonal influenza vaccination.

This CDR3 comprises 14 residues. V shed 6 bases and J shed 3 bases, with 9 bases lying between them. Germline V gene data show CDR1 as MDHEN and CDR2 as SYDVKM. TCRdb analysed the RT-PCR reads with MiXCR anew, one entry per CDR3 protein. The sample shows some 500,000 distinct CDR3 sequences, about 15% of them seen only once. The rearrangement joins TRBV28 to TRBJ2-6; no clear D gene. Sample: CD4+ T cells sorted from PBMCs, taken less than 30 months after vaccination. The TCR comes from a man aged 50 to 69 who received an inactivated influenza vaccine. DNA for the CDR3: TGTGCCAGCAGCCTAACCTTTGGGGCCAACGTCCTGACTTTC. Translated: CASSLTFGANVLTF.